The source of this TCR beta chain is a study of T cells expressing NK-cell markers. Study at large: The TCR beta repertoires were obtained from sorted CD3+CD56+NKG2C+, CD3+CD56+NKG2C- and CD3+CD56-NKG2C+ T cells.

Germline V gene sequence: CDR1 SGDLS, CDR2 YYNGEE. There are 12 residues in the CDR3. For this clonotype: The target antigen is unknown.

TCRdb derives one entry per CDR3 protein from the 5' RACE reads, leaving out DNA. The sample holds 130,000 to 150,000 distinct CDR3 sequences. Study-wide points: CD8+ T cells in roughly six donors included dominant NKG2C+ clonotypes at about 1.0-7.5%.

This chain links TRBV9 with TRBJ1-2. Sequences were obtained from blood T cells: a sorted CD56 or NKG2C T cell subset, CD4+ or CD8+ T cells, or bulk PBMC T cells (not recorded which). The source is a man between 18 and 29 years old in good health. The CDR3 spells CASSSEAYGYTF.